A selection of T cell receptor beta chains follows, all from one sample in a study of blood T cell repertoires in COVID-19. Only in-frame clones appear in the TCRdb table, and some are missing; sequencing was by immunoSEQ multiplex PCR. The data show about 140,000 clones, approximately 80% seen once. Sequenced input: peripheral blood. The receptors were sampled from a human donor in a cohort sampled during active COVID-19. CDR3s include the opening cysteine and the closing phenylalanine or tryptophan. A D gene is named only where the DNA matches it firmly. Expanded clones are given a class, and other clones once, few, many or no size at all.

NA	TRBV3-1/TRBV3-2	TRBJ2-1	NA	TGTGCCAGCAGCCGGGACTCACGGGGTGAGCAGTTCTTC	CASSRDSRGEQFF
TRBD1	TRBV5-4	TRBJ1-3	NA	TGTGCCAGCAGCCTGGGGACAGGGGGCCCCGGAAACACCATATATTTT	CASSLGTGGPGNTIYF
NA	TRBV2	TRBJ2-3	NA	TGTGCCAGCAGTTCCACTAGGCACCCCGGAGATACGCAGTATTTT	CASSSTRHPGDTQYF
NA	TRBV18	TRBJ1-4	NA	TGTGCCAGCTCCCCGGGAGTGAATGAAAAACTGTTTTTT	CASSPGVNEKLFF
NA	TRBV15	TRBJ2-1	NA	TGTGCCACCAGCGGTGGGCGGGATCCCTCCTACAATGAGCAGTTCTTC	CATSGGRDPSYNEQFF
NA	TRBV28	TRBJ2-7	NA	TGTGCCAGCAGTACCGGGACAACCTACGAGCAGTACTTC	CASSTGTTYEQYF
TRBD1	TRBV7-9	TRBJ1-6	few	TGTGCCAGCAGCTTAGACCGGCAGGGGGGATCACCCCTCCACTTT	CASSLDRQGGSPLHF
TRBD1	TRBV7-9	TRBJ2-7	NA	TGTGCCAGCAGCTTAGTCGGACAGGCTGGCTACGAGCAGTACTTC	CASSLVGQAGYEQYF
NA	TRBV30	TRBJ1-4	NA	TGTGCCTGGGGGCCCCAGGGAGGTAGTGAAAAACTGTTTTTT	CAWGPQGGSEKLFF
TRBD1	TRBV5-1	TRBJ1-1	NA	TGCGCCAGCACGTCCGGGACAGGGCAGAATGAAGCTTTCTTT	CASTSGTGQNEAFF
NA	TRBV27	TRBJ1-2	NA	TGTGCCAGCAGTAGTAGGGGAAATAGCTATGGCTACACCTTC	CASSSRGNSYGYTF
TRBD2	TRBV10-1	TRBJ2-1	once	TGCGCCAGCAGTGAGGAGACTAGCGGGACCAACAATGAGCAGTTCTTC	CASSEETSGTNNEQFF
TRBD1	TRBV24-1	TRBJ1-4	NA	TGTGCCACCAGTGATTTGCCGGTCCCGGGACAGGGGCCGGGGGGTAATGAAAAACTGTTTTTT	CATSDLPVPGQGPGGNEKLFF
NA	TRBV7-9	TRBJ1-2	NA	TGTGCCAGCAGCGAGAGCGGGGGGGGTGACTATGGCTACACCTTC	CASSESGGGDYGYTF
TRBD2	TRBV5-1	TRBJ2-2	once	TGCGCCAGCAGCCCGAGGACTAGCGGGGGGGAGCTGTTTTTT	CASSPRTSGGELFF
TRBD2	TRBV11-2	TRBJ2-1	NA	TGTGCCAGCACAGGACTAGCCCTCTCCTACAATGAGCAGTTCTTC	CASTGLALSYNEQFF
TRBD1	TRBV11-2	TRBJ1-5	NA	TGTGCCAGCAGCTTAGCGACAGGGACTCAGCCCCAGCATTTT	CASSLATGTQPQHF
TRBD1	TRBV6-1	TRBJ1-2	few	TGTGCCAGCAGTGAGCAGGGGGACTATGGCTACACCTTC	CASSEQGDYGYTF
NA	TRBV7-7	TRBJ1-1	NA	TGTGCTAGCAGCTTGGACGAAACAGGAGCCAAATTAATGAACACTGAAGCTTTCTTT	CASSLDETGAKLMNTEAFF
TRBD1	TRBV6-1	TRBJ1-6	NA	TGTGCCAGCAGTGACGCGGGACAGGGACTCAGTACCCTCCACTTT	CASSDAGQGLSTLHF
TRBD1	TRBV13	TRBJ2-1	NA	TGTGCCAGCAGCTCCTGGGACAGAGTCTTCAGCGAGCAGTTCTTC	CASSSWDRVFSEQFF
TRBD2	TRBV2	TRBJ2-3	NA	TGTGCCAGCTTGGCGCGGGCGGGAGTCGGCGATACGCAGTATTTT	CASLARAGVGDTQYF
TRBD2	TRBV4-1	TRBJ2-5	NA	TGCGCCAGCAGCCAAGGCAGGGCGGGAGAGAGGGAGACCCAGTACTTC	CASSQGRAGERETQYF
TRBD1	TRBV19	TRBJ1-2	NA	TGTGCCAGTAGTACCATAGGGACAGGAGCTAACTATGGCTACACCTTC	CASSTIGTGANYGYTF
NA	TRBV18	TRBJ2-2	NA	TGTGCCAGCTCACCGTACACAGAGAACACCGGGGAGCTGTTTTTT	CASSPYTENTGELFF
NA	TRBV23-1	TRBJ1-5	NA	TGCGCCAGCAGTCAATCATCGGGGGGCAGGAATCAGCCCCAGCATTTT	CASSQSSGGRNQPQHF
TRBD1	TRBV11-2	TRBJ1-2	few	TGTGCCAGCAGCTTAGACCCCGGGACAGGGAGGTTTGGCTACACCTTC	CASSLDPGTGRFGYTF
TRBD1	TRBV5-1	TRBJ1-4	NA	TGCGCCAGCAGCCCCCCGACAGGGCAGAATGAAAAACTGTTTTTT	CASSPPTGQNEKLFF
NA	TRBV30	TRBJ1-6	NA	TGTGCCTGGAGTTCCAGAGCAGGGTGGTCCTATAATTCACCCCTCCACTTT	CAWSSRAGWSYNSPLHF
TRBD1	TRBV5-6	TRBJ2-7	NA	TGTGCCAGCAGCTTAGGGACAGGCCCATCGCCTCGGGGCTACGAGCAGTACTTC	CASSLGTGPSPRGYEQYF
NA	TRBV28	TRBJ2-3	NA	TGTGCCAGCAGCACAACACAGGGTTTCAGCGGCACAGATACGCAGTATTTT	CASSTTQGFSGTDTQYF
TRBD1	TRBV6-5	TRBJ2-2	NA	TGTGCCAGCAGTTACGGCGGGCAGGGGGCGTCCGGGGAGCTGTTTTTT	CASSYGGQGASGELFF
TRBD2	TRBV3-1/TRBV3-2	TRBJ2-5	NA	TGTGCCAGCAGCCAAGTTTCGCTAGCGGAGAAAGAGACCCAGTACTTC	CASSQVSLAEKETQYF
NA	TRBV5-1	TRBJ1-1	NA	TGCGCCAGCAGCTTGGTCGGGGGGCCTGTCATGAACACTGAAGCTTTCTTT	CASSLVGGPVMNTEAFF
NA	TRBV5-1	TRBJ2-7	NA	TGCGCCAGCAGCTTGCGGGGCAGGGAGGACGAGCAGTACTTC	CASSLRGREDEQYF
NA	TRBV5-8	TRBJ1-5	NA	TGTGCCAGCAGCTTGGGGAGACAGAATCAGCCCCAGCATTTT	CASSLGRQNQPQHF
NA	TRBV2	TRBJ1-1	NA	TGTGCCAGCAGAGAGAACCAGGGTGTATACACTGAAGCTTTCTTT	CASRENQGVYTEAFF
NA	TRBV5-4	TRBJ1-1	NA	TGTGCCAGCAGCTTGGCCATTCAGGGGGAAGCTTTCTTT	CASSLAIQGEAFF
TRBD2	TRBV11-2	TRBJ2-1	NA	TGTGCCAGCAGCTTAGCCGGGAGGGCTAACAATGAGCAGTTCTTC	CASSLAGRANNEQFF
NA	TRBV7-2	TRBJ1-3	NA	TGTGCCAGCAGCTCGCGGGCGGCCACCATATATTTT	CASSSRAATIYF
TRBD1	TRBV25-1	TRBJ1-1	NA	TGTGCCAGCAGTCAAACAGGGGCGACAGTGAACACTGAAGCTTTCTTT	CASSQTGATVNTEAFF